What follows describes a single T cell receptor beta chain. Its antigen remains unknown. The data were taken from a study of T cell repertoires in cytomegalovirus infection. From the reads, TCRdb called clonotypes with MiXCR, one entry per CDR3 protein. Among about 570,000 distinct CDR3 sequences listed, about 39% were seen once. V lost 5 bases to trimming and J lost 4 bases, with 16 bases between them. The CDR3 is 15 residues long. Germline CDR1 LNHDA, CDR2 SQIVND (reference sequence). The material was cultured PBMCs, obtained from culture after CMV antigen stimulation. The receptor was isolated from a human donor in good health (CMV status not recorded). Some clones in this sample may be carry-over from other donors' samples. The chain employs TRBV19 and TRBJ2-3, with a weak D call TRBD2 (6 bases). The CDR3 is CASSPPGRMADTQYF. The CDR3, as DNA: TGTGCCAGTAGTCCCCCAGGGAGGATGGCAGATACGCAGTATTTT.